This entry describes one T cell receptor (beta chain). The antigen is unknown. This sample is drawn from a study of cytomegalovirus exposure and HLA in healthy donors. Regarding the study as a whole: Specificity for CMV antigens was confirmed in vitro for a few of the CMV-associated chains.

Produced via immunoSEQ multiplex PCR; TCRdb's table is partial and in-frame only. Of around 220,000 clones listed, around 90% were seen once; the top ten hold around 3%. The clonotype comes from a woman aged 18-29 years in good health and CMV-seronegative. The sample was PBMCs.

The CDR3 loop reads CASSPESYSNQPQHF. The CDR3 DNA reads TGTGCCAGCAGTCCCGAGAGTTATAGCAATCAGCCCCAGCATTTT. The V gene is TRBV6-5, the J gene TRBJ1-5; D remains ambiguous. Germline-derived CDR1 and CDR2 are MNHEY and SVGAGI. V lost 5 bases to trimming and J lost 0 bases, with 11 bases between them. The CDR3 runs to 15 residues.